This record covers a single TCR beta chain. This sequence may be a read error, since a much larger clone differs from it by one base. Germline loops: CDR1 MNHEY, CDR2 SMNVEV (reference sequence). The CDR3 extends over 14 amino acids. This sample was taken from a study of T cells in Graves' hyperthyroidism and ophthalmopathy. At the level of the study: The authors collected peripheral blood at initial diagnosis, before any treatment.

The study excluded patients with uncontrolled infection, other autoimmune disease, pregnancy or lactation. Amplification of TCR beta CDR3 regions was performed using RNA transcripts as template. The primer set for the first-round RT-PCR of the TCR CDR3 was HTBI. Each CDR3 protein gets one entry after TCRdb re-called the multiplex PCR reads with MiXCR. The repertoire includes around 600,000 distinct CDR3 sequences, roughly 14% of them detected once, and around an eighth sits in the top ten. The chain combines TRBV27 with TRBJ1-5; TRBD1 might be the D (5 bases). Source material: blood. The sequence was collected from a woman between 45 and 60 years old with Graves' ophthalmopathy. In DNA form, the CDR3 reads TGTGCCAGCAGAGAGGGGTATAGCAATCAGTCCCAGCATTTT. Residues: CASREGYSNQSQHF.